The TCR beta chain described here comes from a study of cytomegalovirus exposure and HLA in healthy donors (dated by TCRdb to about 2017). A note on the overall study: An earlier analysis of some 620 of the donors reported 276 Gb of sequence data and 117 million unique TCR beta sequences obtained from 150 million to 200 million T cells. Roughly 300 gigabases of sequencing data and roughly 81 million unique TCR sequences made up an early release that covered some 640 HLA-typed donors. Among the approximately 430 genotyped donors, around 79% belonged to the genetic ancestry cluster associated with self-reported Caucasian donors. The study aimed to test whether signatures of past pathogen exposure could be identified by cataloging public T cell receptors. Using immunosequencing, the study profiled T cell repertoires from 640 or so subjects and related those repertoires to cytomegalovirus serostatus. In addition to the first cohort of hundreds of subjects, a separate validation cohort of approximately 110 different subjects was used. To predict cytomegalovirus infection status, the study combined high-throughput TCR immunosequencing, statistical association of individual TCRs with disease status, and machine learning. To study patterns of TCR occurrence, a later analysis re-analyzed previously published TCR beta repertoires from under 750 donors and added high-resolution HLA genotyping. Rather than drawing on any new phenotypic data, the later analysis identified candidate immune exposures from TCR beta sequences and the way those sequences occurred across donors. An earlier analysis of 450 to 750 of the donors used high-throughput TCR beta sequencing to judge whether each TCR beta V gene segment behaved as functional or pseudogenic. Donor age, sex, ethnicity and CMV serostatus were compiled together with the repertoire data. In a later genetic analysis, genome-wide SNP genotypes for about three fifths of the 666 donors were used, and that subset was treated as a discovery cohort. Every discovery cohort repertoire had been produced on one sequencing platform. HLA typing covered class I and class II loci at four-digit resolution. The number of donors typed differed by locus, with about 629-640 for A, B, C, DRB1 and DQB1, roughly 520 for DQA1, 600 to 610 for DPA1, and around 430 for DPB1. Roughly five DR-DQ haplotypes were handled as single units for association and clustering, since linkage in the cohort was strong. Across roughly 420 genotyped donors of the cohort, an average of approximately 240,000 unique TCR beta nucleotide sequences per donor were sequenced, and roughly a sixth of those sequences were non-productive. Study-level results and caveats: Cytomegalovirus status was reported to be diagnosed by the classifier with high specificity and sensitivity in both the original and validation cohorts. It was suggested by the authors that the approach could potentially be generalized to other disease states and immunological phenotypes. In a later analysis, TCR association rates were found to vary across HLA loci, with the most associated TCRs seen for DRB1 alleles and the fewest for HLA-C alleles. Because counts were too low, seventeen rarely observed V segments, including chromosome 9 orphons, were left out of the earlier analysis of 500 to 650 of the donors. According to a later analysis, parvovirus B19, influenza, CMV and Epstein-Barr virus appeared linked to several top co-occurrence clusters. Specific HLA alleles were associated with roughly 17,000 TCR beta sequences at a false discovery rate of 0.05 in a later analysis. Most TCR sequences were seen in very few donors, while some public TCRs were found in many individuals. For the cohort, immune exposure information was limited to CMV serostatus. The cohort was sequenced for TCR beta chains only, and without alpha or paired-chain data the features that could be detected were limited. In a later analysis, HLA-associated TCR beta chains showed more clonal expansion and lower generation probabilities than non-associated chains that were equally common. A group of highly shared sequence variants was considered likely to be a technical artifact of the sequencing pipeline. When HLA alleles, especially DR and DQ, strongly co-occurred, TCR associations were difficult to assign to individual alleles. In vitro tests confirmed that a few of the cytomegalovirus-associated TCR beta chains recognize cytomegalovirus antigens. Some IMGT-functional V segments, including TRBV6-2 and TRBV6-3, could not be distinguished by the 87-base-pair reads and were therefore excluded. In a later analysis, most CMV-associated TCR beta chains were found to appear HLA-restricted, with HLA associations seemingly driven largely by CMV exposure. A further reported finding was that TCR beta sequences accurately predicted the HLA-A and HLA-B alleles for most subjects in the first cohort. Correlated functional status among segregating V segments might be attributable to linkage disequilibrium, but an unknown experimental factor could not be ruled out. Compared with the roughly 710-donor mean, donors in an Asian-associated ancestry cluster had fewer N-insertions in productive TCRs, according to a later genetic analysis. Presence/absence analyses assumed roughly uniform sequencing depth across donors, an assumption that may not hold. In the study, approximately 160 TCR beta chains were listed as associated with cytomegalovirus. A later genetic analysis associated a missense DCLRE1C variant with V-gene and J-gene trimming of TCR beta chains, and an independent cohort replicated the association. Because some donors lacked HLA typing at each locus, the association tests relied only on the typed subset. An earlier analysis of approximately 530 of the donors showed that most TCR beta V segments appeared in productive rearrangements either about 87% or about 30% of the time, which broadly matched IMGT annotations.

The cohort comprised 670 or so healthy bone marrow donors. All cohort members were sampled while nominally healthy, although unrecorded immune exposures were likely present. The donor tested CMV seropositive, placing the donor among the 250 to 350 seropositive members of the cohort. A peripheral blood sample was collected from each donor, and TCR beta sequencing was performed on peripheral blood mononuclear cells. Genomic DNA was extracted from the blood cell samples with the Qiagen DNeasy Blood Extraction Kit. Library preparation was by the immunoSEQ multiplex PCR assay. For the multiplex PCR, a mixture combining 60 forward primers for TCR Vbeta segments and 13 reverse primers for TCR Jbeta segments was used. Amplification of the CDR3 region of rearranged TCR beta genes was performed with a multiplex PCR assay on genomic DNA. On the Illumina HiSeq System, the amplified TCR beta libraries were sequenced as 87-base-pair reads. The published analysis was carried out like this. A later analysis counted about 82 million unique TCR beta chains across the 550 to 700 repertoires, and around 9.9 million of these chains were shared by at least two donors. Raw reads were error-corrected and collapsed into unique sequences by a nearest-neighbor algorithm in which closely related sequences were merged to remove PCR and sequencing errors. CDR3 sequences were aligned to IMGT reference sequences to assign V, D and J gene segments. Each retained sequence needed at least a six-nucleotide match to both a V gene segment and a J gene segment. Rearrangements were called productive when the CDR3 lacked stop codons and stayed in frame with V and J; all others were non-productive. CDR3 was defined according to IMGT convention as the region running from the second conserved V-encoded cysteine to the conserved J-encoded phenylalanine. Sequences without an unambiguous match to a single V gene segment were excluded from the earlier analysis of about 640 of the donors. An earlier analysis of some 610 of the donors called V segments functional above 56.7% productive rearrangements and segregating when the between-donor standard deviation exceeded 5%. To diagnose cytomegalovirus status from the catalog of TCR beta chain sequences, a statistical classification framework was built. In a later analysis, V and J genes were assigned by comparing TCR nucleotide sequences against IMGT/GENE-DB human TR gene sequences. Using the TCRdist pipeline, a later analysis assigned CDR3 sequences along with most-parsimonious VDJ recombination scenarios. In a later analysis, each TCR beta chain was defined by its CDR3 amino acid sequence together with its V-gene family, and reads without a unique V-gene family were excluded. As a way to deal with suspected cross-contamination and a sequencing artifact, a later analysis dropped 592 nucleotide sequences that were highly shared and had low generation probability. A later analysis calculated a clonal expansion index for each public chain from normalized within-repertoire ranks of inferred template counts. A later analysis computed generation probabilities with a VDJ recombination model fitted to out-of-frame rearrangements, and checked the results against IGoR. Hypergeometric tests were used in a later analysis to score TCR-TCR, TCR-HLA and TCR-CMV co-occurrence, with a repertoire-size bias correction applied to the TCR pairs. False discovery rates were estimated in a later analysis by permuting HLA or CMV assignments 20 times. In a later analysis, co-occurring TCRs were grouped with DBSCAN, and TCRdist sequence similarity was added when clustering was performed within HLA-allele-positive subsets. Repertoires with fewer than 30,000 or more than 120,000 public chains were left out of co-occurrence clustering, as were five repertoires with anomalous nucleotide sharing. Imported from immuneACCESS, the table was reduced by TCRdb to in-frame sequences with V and J called. These copies leave out some clones; in studies compared against another copy, an unresolved V gene accounts for under half, and the cause of the remainder is not known. V and J calls and clone size come straight from that table; D and trimming were deduced from the DNA. The sample contains roughly 190,000 clones, under 85% of them found a single time. In total, the top ten clones hold roughly 10% of the sample.

This clone has just one count. No cognate antigen has been identified for it. No much larger clonotype is one base removed from it; base qualities were not supplied. Per the germline V gene (reference sequence), GTSNPN is the CDR1 and SVGIG is the CDR2. Its CDR3 holds 11 amino acids, cysteine through phenylalanine. Only the CDR3 DNA stays, 33 bases, in frame from base 1. Deletion took 8 bases off V and 2 bases off J, with a span of 9 bases between the germline ends. Specimen: PBMCs. The chain is assembled from TRBV30 and TRBJ2-5, and TRBD2 may be the D gene, going by 6 matching bases. The TCR was taken from a woman aged 45-59 years in good health and CMV-seropositive. CDR3 region: CARGAQETQYF. The DNA sequence follows: TGTGCCCGCGGGGCACAAGAGACCCAGTACTTC.